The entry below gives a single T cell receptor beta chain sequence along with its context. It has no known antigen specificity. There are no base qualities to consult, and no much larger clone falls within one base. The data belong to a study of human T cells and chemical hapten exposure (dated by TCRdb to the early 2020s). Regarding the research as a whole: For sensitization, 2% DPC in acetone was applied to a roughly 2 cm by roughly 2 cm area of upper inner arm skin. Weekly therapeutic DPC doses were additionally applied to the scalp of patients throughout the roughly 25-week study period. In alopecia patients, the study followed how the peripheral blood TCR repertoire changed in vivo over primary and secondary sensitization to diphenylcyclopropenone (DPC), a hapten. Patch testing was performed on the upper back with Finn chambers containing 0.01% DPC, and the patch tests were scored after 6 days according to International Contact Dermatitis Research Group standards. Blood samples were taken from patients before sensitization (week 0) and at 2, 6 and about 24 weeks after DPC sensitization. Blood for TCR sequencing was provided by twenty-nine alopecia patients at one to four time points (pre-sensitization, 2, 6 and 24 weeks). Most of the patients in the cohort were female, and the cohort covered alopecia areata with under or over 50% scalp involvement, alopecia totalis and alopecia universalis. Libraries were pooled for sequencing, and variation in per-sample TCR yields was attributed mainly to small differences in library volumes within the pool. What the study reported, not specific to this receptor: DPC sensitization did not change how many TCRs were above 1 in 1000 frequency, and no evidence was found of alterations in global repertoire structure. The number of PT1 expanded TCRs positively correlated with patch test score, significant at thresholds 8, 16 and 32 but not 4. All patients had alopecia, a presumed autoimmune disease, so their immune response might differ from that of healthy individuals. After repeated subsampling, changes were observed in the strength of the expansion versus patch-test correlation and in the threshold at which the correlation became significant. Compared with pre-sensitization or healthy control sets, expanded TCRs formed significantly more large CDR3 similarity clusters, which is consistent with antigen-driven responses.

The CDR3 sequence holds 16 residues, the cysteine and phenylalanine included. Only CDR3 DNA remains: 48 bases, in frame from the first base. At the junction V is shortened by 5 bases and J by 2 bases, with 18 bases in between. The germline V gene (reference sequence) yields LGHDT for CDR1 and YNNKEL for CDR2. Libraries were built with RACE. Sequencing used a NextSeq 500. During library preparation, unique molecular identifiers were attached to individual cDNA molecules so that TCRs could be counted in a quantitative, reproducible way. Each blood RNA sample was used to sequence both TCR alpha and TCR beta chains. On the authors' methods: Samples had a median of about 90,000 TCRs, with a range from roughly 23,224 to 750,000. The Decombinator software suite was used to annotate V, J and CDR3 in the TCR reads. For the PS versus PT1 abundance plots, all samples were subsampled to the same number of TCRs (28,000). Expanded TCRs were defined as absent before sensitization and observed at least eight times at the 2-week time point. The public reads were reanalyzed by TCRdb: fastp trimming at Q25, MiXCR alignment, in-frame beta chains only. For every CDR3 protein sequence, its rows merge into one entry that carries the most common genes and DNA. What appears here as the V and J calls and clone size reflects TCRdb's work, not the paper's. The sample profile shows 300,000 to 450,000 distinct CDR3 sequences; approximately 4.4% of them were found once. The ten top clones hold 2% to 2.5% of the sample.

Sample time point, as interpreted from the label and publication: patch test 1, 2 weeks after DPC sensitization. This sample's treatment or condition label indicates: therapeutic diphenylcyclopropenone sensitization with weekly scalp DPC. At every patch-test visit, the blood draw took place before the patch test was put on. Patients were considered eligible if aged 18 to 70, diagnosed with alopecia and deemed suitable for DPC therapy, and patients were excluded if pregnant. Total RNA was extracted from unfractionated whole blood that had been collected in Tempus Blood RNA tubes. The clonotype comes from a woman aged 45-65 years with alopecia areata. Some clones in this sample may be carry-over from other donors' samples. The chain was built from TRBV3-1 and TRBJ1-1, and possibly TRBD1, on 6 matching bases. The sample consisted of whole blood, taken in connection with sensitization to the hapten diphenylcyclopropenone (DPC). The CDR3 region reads CASSSAPGEPNTEAFF. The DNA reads TGTGCCAGCAGCTCAGCCCCAGGGGAACCAAACACTGAAGCTTTCTTT.